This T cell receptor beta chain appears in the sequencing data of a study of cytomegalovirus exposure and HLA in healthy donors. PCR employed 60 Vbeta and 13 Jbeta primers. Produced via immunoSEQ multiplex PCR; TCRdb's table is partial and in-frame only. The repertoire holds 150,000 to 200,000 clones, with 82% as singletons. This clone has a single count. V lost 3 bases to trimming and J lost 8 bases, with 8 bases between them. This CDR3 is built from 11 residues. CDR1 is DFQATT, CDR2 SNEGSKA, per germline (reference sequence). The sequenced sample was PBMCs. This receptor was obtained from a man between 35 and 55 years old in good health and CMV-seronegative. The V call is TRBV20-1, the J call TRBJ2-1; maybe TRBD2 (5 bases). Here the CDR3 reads CSASSRDEQFF. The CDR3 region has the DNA TGCAGTGCTAGTTCGAGGGATGAGCAGTTCTTC.